The next 5 T cell receptor beta chains were all read from a single sample in a study of cytomegalovirus exposure and HLA in healthy donors. With 60 Vbeta and 13 Jbeta primers, the PCR was carried out. TCRdb's copy holds only in-frame clones and misses some; the assay was immunoSEQ multiplex PCR. The sample lists 200,000 or so clones; about 85% were seen once. Sequenced sample: PBMCs. These receptors originate from a male donor in good health and CMV-seropositive.

As DNA, the CDR3 is TGTGCCAGCAGCTTAGTAGGGACAGGAGACACGAAGTACTTC. Protein: CASSLVGTGDTKYF. The gene calls are TRBV7-2 and TRBJ2-7; TRBD1 matches 8 bases. Trimming took 1 base from V and 11 from J; bases not matched to a gene: 10. The CDR3 extends over 14 amino acids. The V gene's germline CDR1 is SGHTA and CDR2 FQGNSA.

The chain recombines TRBV7-2 with TRBJ2-1; D call uncertain. V was clipped by 3 bases and J by 5 bases, with 11 bases between them. There are 14 residues in the CDR3. Germline CDR1 reads SGHTA; CDR2 reads FQGNSA. The CDR3 loop reads CASSLRLPHNEQFF. The CDR3, as DNA: TGTGCCAGCAGCTTGAGACTGCCCCACAATGAGCAGTTCTTC.

The chain links TRBV6-5 to TRBJ2-5, with D hard to call. Trimming took 2 bases from V and 5 from J, leaving 12 bases between them. CDR3 length: 14 amino acids. CDR1 is MNHEY, CDR2 SVGAGI, per germline. In nucleotides, the CDR3 is TGTGCCAGCAGTTACGCCGGAGTCCTGGAGACCCAGTACTTC. Its protein product is CASSYAGVLETQYF.

In nucleotides, the CDR3 is TGTGCCAGCAGACTAGCGGGATCATACAATGAGCAGTTCTTC. This sequence encodes CASRLAGSYNEQFF. The rearrangement joins TRBV27 to TRBJ2-1; the match to TRBD2 covers 10 bases. The CDR3 spans 14 residues. Germline CDR1 and CDR2: MNHEY and SMNVEV (reference sequence). The V segment lost 6 bases and the J segment 4 bases; nucleotides outside the gene matches: 3.

The rearrangement uses TRBV20-1 and TRBJ2-1; D unresolved. The CDR3 contains 11 residues. CDR1 and CDR2 (germline): DFQATT, SNEGSKA (reference sequence). V lost 0 bases, J lost 12 bases, and 9 bases lay in between. CDR3 region: CSARDLPGQFF. CDR3 in DNA: TGCAGTGCTAGAGATCTACCGGGGCAGTTCTTC.